The subject of this entry is one T cell receptor beta chain. Germline V CDR1 and CDR2: SGHRS, YFSETQ. V was cut by 0 bases and J by 1 base, with 8 bases left in between. CDR3 length: 14 amino acids. TCR beta library input comprised roughly 2.2 micrograms of genomic DNA from cryopreserved PBMCs. The data derive from a study of cytotoxic CD8 clonotypes in ibrutinib-treated CLL. Whole-study context: Response samples were taken after a median of approximately 11 months on treatment, range 6 to 36.

Method: immunoSEQ multiplex PCR; TCRdb's copy keeps in-frame clones and lacks some. The data show hundreds of thousands of clones, with over 60% seen just once and approximately 6% held by the top ten. The sequence was obtained from a human donor with chronic lymphocytic leukemia. This sequence joins TRBV5-1 and TRBJ2-7; D is uncertain. The material was PBMCs, obtained after 36 months of ibrutinib treatment. This chain's CDR3 is CASSLDQASYEQYF. The CDR3 nucleotides read TGCGCCAGCAGCTTGGATCAGGCTTCCTACGAGCAGTACTTC.